This T cell receptor (beta chain) came from a study of T-cell memory formation after mild COVID-19. Constant-segment primers and 5'RACE yielded cDNA libraries for TCR alpha and TCR beta, each carrying sample barcodes and UMIs. TCRdb re-called the 5' RACE reads through MiXCR, storing one row per CDR3 protein. The data show about 350,000 distinct CDR3 sequences, 12% to 15% seen once. The V gene end was trimmed by 5 bases and the J gene end by 2 bases; junction bases not matched to a gene: 7. From germline, CDR1 is MNHEY and CDR2 SVGAGI. CDR3 length: 17 residues. Comment on this clonotype: The antigen is unknown.

Study-wide findings and caveats: Pre-infection memory contained some responding clones, which suggested that cross-reactive memory had joined.

The chain couples TRBV6-5 to TRBJ2-3, with 13 positions matching TRBD2. This TCR was sampled from a young man who had mild COVID-19 (a few samples of this study predate the infection). Cell type and time point are not known. Source material: PBMCs or a T cell subset sorted from them (not recorded which). This CDR3 is CASSKTSGGTFTDTQYF. CDR3 DNA: TGTGCCAGCAGTAAGACTAGCGGGGGGACCTTCACAGATACGCAGTATTTT.